The 8 T cell receptor beta chains below all came from one sample that was sequenced in a study of blood T cell repertoires in COVID-19. Assay used: immunoSEQ multiplex PCR; TCRdb lists only in-frame clones, some missing. In the table there are about 270,000 clones, around nine tenths of which are singletons. Material for sequencing was PBMCs or T cells enriched from blood (not recorded which). The receptors were gathered from an older woman in a cohort exposed to, infected with or recovered from COVID-19 (not recorded which).

This chain joins TRBV9 and TRBJ2-1, with 10 bases aligning to TRBD2. J gave up 4 bases and V 3 bases, and 4 bases lay outside the gene matches. The CDR3 runs to 15 residues. Germline CDR1 SGDLS, CDR2 YYNGEE. The CDR3 spells CASSAPSGSYNEQFF. In nucleotides, the CDR3 is TGTGCCAGCAGCGCCCCTAGCGGGAGTTACAATGAGCAGTTCTTC.

The chain uses TRBV7-2 and TRBJ1-5; no clear D. Looked up from germline, CDR1 is SGHTA and CDR2 is FQGNSA. V was trimmed by 0 bases and J by 5 bases, leaving 5 bases between them. The CDR3 extends over 13 amino acids. CDR3 sequence (DNA): TGTGCCAGCAGCTTAGCCACGGATCAGCCCCAGCATTTT. Its protein is CASSLATDQPQHF.

The chain joins TRBV28 to TRBJ2-1; 9 nucleotides line up with TRBD2. The J segment lost 3 bases and the V segment lost 7 bases, leaving 10 bases of the junction unmatched. CDR1 MDHEN and CDR2 SYDVKM come from the germline V gene. The CDR3 contains 16 residues. CDR3 coding DNA: TGTGCCAGCAAGGAGCCAAGCGGGAGGAACTACAATGAGCAGTTCTTC. This translates into CASKEPSGRNYNEQFF.

V gene TRBV30 combines with J gene TRBJ1-1, with 9 bases aligning to TRBD1. The CDR3 covers 13 residues. The germline V gene encodes CDR1 GTSNPN and CDR2 SVGIG (reference sequence). J lost 1 base, V lost 4 bases, and 1 base had no gene match. The CDR3 DNA follows: TGTGCCTGGAAGGGACAGGGGAACACTGAAGCTTTCTTT. This encodes CAWKGQGNTEAFF.

The chain has TRBV5-1 and TRBJ2-1, with 9 bases that match TRBD1. The CDR3 spans 15 residues. V lost 2 bases, J lost 6 bases, and 6 bases stayed unmatched. The germline V gene encodes CDR1 SGHRS and CDR2 YFSETQ. The chain's CDR3 is CASSLPGTGINEQFF. The DNA of the CDR3 is TGCGCCAGCAGCTTACCCGGGACAGGGATCAATGAGCAGTTCTTC.

This clone was counted ten times or more. This CDR3 reads CASSEGWGWEETQYF. In nucleotides, the CDR3 is TGTGCCAGCAGTGAAGGATGGGGCTGGGAAGAGACCCAGTACTTC. This chain connects TRBV2 to TRBJ2-5, with D possibly matching TRBD1 (5 bases). Deletions cut 1 base from V and 3 bases from J, with 12 bases between. Germline lookup yields CDR1 SNHLY and CDR2 FYNNEI. The CDR3 has 15 residues.

The chain combines TRBV29-1 with TRBJ1-2; D not resolved. The CDR3 loop spans 11 amino acids. The V gene's germline CDR1 is SQVTM and CDR2 ANQGSEA. Trimming removed 4 bases at V and 4 bases at J, with 7 bases between. The CDR3 DNA is TGCAGCGTTGGAGCGGCCTATGGCTACACCTTC. Protein: CSVGAAYGYTF. Filled out from reference TRBV29-1 and TRBJ1-2, the complete variable domain reads SAVISQKPSRDICQRGTSLTIQCQVDSQVTMMFWYRQQPGQSLTLIATANQGSEATYESGFVIDKFPISRPNLTFSTLTVSNMSPEDSSIYLCSVGAAYGYTFGSGTRLTVV.

CDR3 nucleotide sequence: TGTGCCTGGAATCTTAAGGGGGTGATCCCCTACGAGCAGTACTTC. As protein: CAWNLKGVIPYEQYF. This chain joins TRBV30 and TRBJ2-7, with TRBD1 as a possible D gene (6 bases). Per the germline V gene, CDR1 is GTSNPN and CDR2 is SVGIG (reference sequence). Trimming pared 4 bases from V and 2 bases from J, leaving 18 bases between. The CDR3 covers 15 residues. Together with reference TRBV30 and TRBJ2-7, the CDR3 gives the full variable domain: SQTIHQWPATLVQPVGSPLSLECTVEGTSNPNLYWYRQAAGRGLQLLFYSVGIGQISSEVPQNLSASRPQDRQFILSSKKLLLSDSGFYLCAWNLKGVIPYEQYFGPGTRLTVT.